The present TCR beta chain was sequenced within a study of T cells in narcolepsy. Overall study results and limits: Autoreactive clonotypes reportedly recurred in blood of same and different patients, not controls. Autoreactive HCRT-specific and TRIB2-specific clonotypes were marked in same-patient CSF-versus-blood CD4+ comparisons.

Clones were sequenced by immunoSEQ multiplex PCR, and TCRdb holds only the in-frame ones, with some missing. Here the sample spans more than 10,000 clones, 90% to 95% being singletons. As to this clone: The antigen is undetermined.

The CDR3 runs to 14 residues. In germline, CDR1 is SGHNT, CDR2 YYREEE (reference sequence). Between the trimmed V and J ends, which lost 0 bases and 1 base, there was a span of 7 bases. The sample consisted of CD45RA- memory CD4+ T cells from PBMCs. The chain joins TRBV5-4 to TRBJ1-1; D is ambiguous. The TCR was taken from a human donor with narcolepsy. As DNA, the CDR3 is TGTGCCAGCAGCTTGGAGGGTCCGAACACTGAAGCTTTCTTT. It codes for CASSLEGPNTEAFF.